Below, 2 T cell receptor beta chains from the same sample are listed, as sequenced in a study of OX40 agonist ivuxolimab in advanced cancers. The repertoire was sequenced with immunoSEQ multiplex PCR; TCRdb's copy has only in-frame clones and lacks some. In the table there are about 94,000 clones, more than 75% of which are singletons. The sample in question was CD4+ or CD8+ T cells sorted from blood, obtained in a trial of the OX40 agonist ivuxolimab. These receptors all come from an adult with an advanced solid tumor such as melanoma, head and neck, liver or kidney cancer.

The CDR3 reads CAAGRDPLGGANVLTF. Written as DNA, the CDR3 is TGTGCCGCAGGACGGGACCCCTTGGGAGGGGCCAACGTCCTGACTTTC. The chain couples TRBV10-3 to TRBJ2-6; tentatively, D is TRBD1 or TRBD2 (5 bases each). The V gene lost 11 bases and the J gene lost 4 bases, with 21 bases spanning the gap. The germline CDR1 and CDR2 sequences are ENHRY and SYGVKD. The CDR3 runs 16 residues.

This sequence joins TRBV4-2 and TRBJ2-7; TRBD1 matches at 9 bases. Germline values: CDR1 LGHNA, CDR2 YNFKEQ. CDR3 length: 15 amino acids. With 4 bases clipped from V and 3 bases from J, the junction kept 7 bases outside the gene matches. CDR3: CASSPLQGAIYEQYF. The CDR3 DNA sequence: TGTGCCAGCAGCCCCCTACAGGGGGCTATCTACGAGCAGTACTTC.